The next 28 T cell receptor beta chains were all read from a single sample in a study of shared clonotypes between healthy human individuals. Terminally differentiated effector memory CD45RA+ cells were excluded by CCR7 positive selection of CD45RO-negative cells. Profiled with immunoSEQ multiplex PCR; TCRdb holds only in-frame clones, not every one. The repertoire consists of under 1 million clones, with about 91% occurring once and the leading ten covering approximately 25%. The sequencing input was naive CD8+ T cells sorted from blood. The receptors shown here come from a man aged 25 to 40 in good health.

Comments on this clone: Other DNA sequences in this sample translate to the same CDR3. For the CDR3, the DNA is TGTGCCAGCAGTCTCGGCAGAACCTACGAGCAGTACTTC. Amino acids: CASSLGRTYEQYF. This rearrangement joins TRBV27 to TRBJ2-7; D not resolved. The V end was cut by 5 bases, the J end by 2 bases, with 10 bases between. Germline CDR1 reads MNHEY; CDR2 reads SMNVEV (reference sequence). This CDR3 has 13 residues.

V and J are TRBV6-1 and TRBJ2-7; 7 positions match TRBD2. CDR3 length: 15 residues. CDR1 is MNHNS and CDR2 is SASEGT in the germline V gene. V shed 2 bases and J 4 bases; nucleotides not matched to a gene: 8. The CDR3 nucleotides are TGTGCCAGCAGTGAATGGGGCGGGAGCTTATACGAGCAGTACTTC. The encoded protein is CASSEWGGSLYEQYF.

The V call is TRBV7-2, the J call TRBJ1-1; D not resolved. The CDR3 has 15 amino acids. Germline lookup yields CDR1 SGHTA and CDR2 FQGNSA. V dropped 5 bases and J dropped 3 bases, with 16 bases sitting between them. This CDR3 reads CASSPNYSRYTEAFF. The CDR3 nucleotides read TGTGCCAGCAGCCCAAACTATAGCAGATACACTGAAGCTTTCTTT.

The gene calls are TRBV11-3 and TRBJ2-2; 8 bases match TRBD2. Germline V gene lookup returns CDR1 SGHNT and CDR2 YENEEA. This CDR3 spans 16 amino acids. V was pared by 5 bases and J by 6 bases, with 11 bases of the junction left unmatched. This CDR3 reads CASSPTGAGEPGELFF. CDR3 nucleotide sequence: TGTGCCAGCAGCCCAACAGGAGCGGGAGAGCCCGGGGAGCTGTTTTTT.

The CDR3 loop reads CASSPRVAGADEQFF. The CDR3 nucleotides read TGTGCCAGCAGCCCTAGGGTAGCGGGAGCGGATGAGCAGTTCTTC. This sequence joins TRBV7-7 and TRBJ2-1, with TRBD2 matching over 9 bases. CDR3 length: 15 residues. Unmatched junction bases numbered 10, after V lost 5 bases and J lost 8 bases. CDR1 is SSHAT and CDR2 is FNYEAQ in the germline V gene (reference sequence).

The V call is TRBV5-1, the J call TRBJ1-1; 9 nucleotides line up with TRBD1. The V gene's germline CDR1 is SGHRS and CDR2 YFSETQ. V dropped 6 bases and J dropped 0; count of bases not matched to a gene: 18. The CDR3 sequence is 19 residues long. The CDR3 DNA sequence: TGCGCCAGCACTGAACATACAGGGGGCCTCGAGACTTTGAACACTGAAGCTTTCTTT. This gives the protein CASTEHTGGLETLNTEAFF.

This clone showed up just a few times. The chain has TRBV7-6 and TRBJ2-2; D not resolved. CDR3 size: 12 residues. Germline CDR1 is SGHVS and CDR2 is FNYEAQ. Between the trimmed V and J ends, which lost 6 bases and 7 bases, there was a span of 9 bases. CDR3 region: CASSLMVGELFF. The CDR3 nucleotides are TGTGCCAGCAGTTTGATGGTCGGGGAGCTGTTTTTT.

The chain couples TRBV10-3 to TRBJ2-3; perhaps TRBD2 as D (5 bases). V gave up 4 bases and J gave up 0 bases, with 8 bases separating them. Germline assignment: CDR1 ENHRY and CDR2 SYGVKD. The length of the CDR3 is 14 residues. CDR3 sequence: CAISVSSSTDTQYF. The CDR3 DNA follows: TGTGCCATCAGTGTATCTAGCAGCACAGATACGCAGTATTTT.

The chain has TRBV28 and TRBJ2-3; tentative D call: TRBD1 (5 bases). Germline V gene sequence: CDR1 MDHEN, CDR2 SYDVKM. The V gene lost 8 bases and the J gene lost 0 bases, with 15 bases spanning the gap. The CDR3 sequence is 15 residues long. The CDR3 here is CASGQILTSTDTQYF. In DNA form, the CDR3 reads TGTGCCAGCGGACAAATCCTAACTAGCACAGATACGCAGTATTTT.

The chain carries TRBV7-8 and TRBJ2-1; 7 positions agree with TRBD2. After removal of 2 bases from V and 4 bases from J, the junction contained 5 bases not matched to a gene. In germline, CDR1 is SGHVS, CDR2 FQNEAQ. The CDR3 has 15 residues. The CDR3 nucleotides read TGTGCCAGCAGCTTAAGGCCGGGACTATACAATGAGCAGTTCTTC. It specifies CASSLRPGLYNEQFF. Full variable domain (outside the CDR3, taken from reference TRBV7-8 and TRBJ2-1): GAGVSQSPRYKVAKRGQDVALRCDPISGHVSLFWYQQALGQGPEFLTYFQNEAQLDKSGLPSDRFFAERPEGSVSTLKIQRTQQEDSAVYLCASSLRPGLYNEQFFGPGTRLTVL.

V and J are TRBV7-8 and TRBJ2-3; D remains unclear. The length of the CDR3 is 16 residues. Per the germline V gene, CDR1 is SGHVS and CDR2 is FQNEAQ. V was shortened by 5 bases and J by 0 bases, with 15 bases between the two germline ends. In DNA, the CDR3 is TGTGCCAGCAGCCCCCGTGGAGCATCTAGCACAGATACGCAGTATTTT. This gives the protein CASSPRGASSTDTQYF.

The genes are TRBV11-2 and TRBJ2-7, with D possibly TRBD2 on 5 matching bases. The CDR3 runs to 12 residues. V lost 5 bases and J 3 bases, leaving 8 bases between the germline ends. CDR1 is SGHAT, CDR2 FQNNGV, per germline. CDR3: CASSPSGYEQYF. CDR3 DNA sequence: TGTGCCAGCAGCCCAAGCGGCTACGAGCAGTACTTC.

The rearrangement joins TRBV11-2 to TRBJ2-3, with no clear D. The CDR3 contains 16 residues. CDR1 SGHAT and CDR2 FQNNGV come from the germline V gene. V lost 0 bases and J lost 6, with 16 bases in between. The CDR3 region is CASSLDGLGEKDTQYF. In nucleotides, the CDR3 is TGTGCCAGCAGCTTAGATGGGCTCGGAGAAAAGGATACGCAGTATTTT.

The rearrangement links TRBV6-5 to TRBJ1-2; TRBD1 is a possible D gene (6 bases). CDR3 length: 13 amino acids. V dropped 4 bases and J dropped 6 bases, with 12 bases sitting between them. Germline CDR1 and CDR2: MNHEY and SVGAGI. The CDR3 loop is CASSSGTLHGYTF. DNA of the CDR3: TGTGCCAGCAGTTCCGGGACACTTCATGGCTACACCTTC.

This clone was detected a few times. J is TRBJ2-1 and V is TRBV7-8; D not resolved. The CDR3 spans 12 residues. V was cut by 3 bases and J by 8 bases, with 8 bases left in between. CDR1 is SGHVS, CDR2 FQNEAQ, per germline. The CDR3 loop reads CASSFGVDEQFF. CDR3 DNA: TGTGCCAGCAGCTTTGGGGTGGATGAGCAGTTCTTC.

The chain carries TRBV7-8 and TRBJ1-1; D is unresolved. With 1 base removed from V and 0 bases from J, the gap between germline ends came to 21 bases. Looked up from germline, CDR1 is SGHVS and CDR2 is FQNEAQ. CDR3 length equals 19 residues. The CDR3: CASSLVGGKTGYLNTEAFF. The CDR3 DNA sequence: TGTGCCAGCAGCTTAGTGGGAGGAAAAACCGGCTATCTGAACACTGAAGCTTTCTTT.

This chain joins TRBV27 and TRBJ2-1; TRBD2 is a possible D gene (7 bases). Per germline, CDR1 MNHEY and CDR2 SMNVEV (reference sequence). V lost 5 bases and J 3 bases, leaving 14 bases between the germline ends. The CDR3 spans 15 residues. The CDR3 region has the DNA TGTGCCAGCAGTCTGGGGGGGACACTCTACAATGAGCAGTTCTTC. This codes for CASSLGGTLYNEQFF.

The chain couples TRBV13 to TRBJ2-7; D unclear. V shed 4 bases and J shed 0 bases, with 10 bases lying between them. The CDR3 length is 14 residues. Germline V gene lookup returns CDR1 PRHDT and CDR2 FYEKMQ (reference sequence). DNA of the CDR3: TGTGCCAGCAGCTCCGGGCTAAGCTCCTACGAGCAGTACTTC. As protein: CASSSGLSSYEQYF.

This clone was observed once. The genes are TRBV27 and TRBJ2-1; 11 nucleotides agree with TRBD2. The CDR3 totals 19 residues. Germline CDR1 is MNHEY and CDR2 is SMNVEV (reference sequence). After removal of 8 bases from V and 0 bases from J, the junction contained 15 bases not matched to a gene. CDR3 DNA: TGTGCCAGCGTACCCCCGGGACTAGCGGAGTCCCTCTCCTACAATGAGCAGTTCTTC. It yields the protein CASVPPGLAESLSYNEQFF.

The CDR3 sequence: CASSEHGFEETQYF. DNA for the CDR3: TGTGCCAGCAGTGAACATGGTTTCGAAGAGACCCAGTACTTC. V gene TRBV27 combines with J gene TRBJ2-5; no clear D gene. Germline assignment: CDR1 MNHEY and CDR2 SMNVEV (reference sequence). The CDR3 totals 14 residues. With 5 bases removed from V and 3 bases from J, the gap between germline ends came to 13 bases.

The genes are TRBV7-9 and TRBJ2-3; D ambiguous. V lost 8 bases and J 3 bases, leaving 15 bases between the germline ends. This CDR3 region has 14 residues. Germline CDR1 SEHNR, CDR2 FQNEAQ (reference sequence). The CDR3 DNA sequence: TGTGCCAGCCTGGGCCCTTTAGATACAGATACGCAGTATTTT. This translates into CASLGPLDTDTQYF.

The genes are TRBV28 and TRBJ2-7; 10 bases line up with TRBD1. The CDR3 contains 15 residues. Germline V gene data show CDR1 as MDHEN and CDR2 as SYDVKM. V dropped 6 bases and J dropped 2; count of bases not matched to a gene: 7. CDR3 sequence (DNA): TGTGCCAGCAGCCAGGGACAGGGGTACCCCTACGAGCAGTACTTC. It specifies CASSQGQGYPYEQYF.

This chain uses TRBV6-1 with TRBJ2-7, with D maybe TRBD2 (6 bases). Trimming removed 8 bases at V and 3 bases at J, with 11 bases between. Germline V gene sequence: CDR1 MNHNS, CDR2 SASEGT. The CDR3 has 12 amino acids. CDR3 bases: TGTGCCAGCGACGGGAGTAGCTACGAGCAGTACTTC. Protein: CASDGSSYEQYF.

Here the CDR3 reads CASNSGADSYNEQFF. CDR3 coding DNA: TGTGCCAGCAACAGCGGAGCGGACTCCTACAATGAGCAGTTCTTC. V and J are TRBV11-2 and TRBJ2-1, with D possibly TRBD2 on 5 matching bases. Trimming shortened V by 7 bases and J by 0 bases, and 13 bases separated the two germline ends. This CDR3 is built from 15 residues. Germline-derived CDR1 and CDR2 are SGHAT and FQNNGV. Full variable domain (outside the CDR3, taken from reference TRBV11-2 and TRBJ2-1): EAGVAQSPRYKIIEKRQSVAFWCNPISGHATLYWYQQILGQGPKLLIQFQNNGVVDDSQLPKDRFSAERLKGVDSTLKIQPAKLEDSAVYLCASNSGADSYNEQFFGPGTRLTVL.

The rearrangement uses TRBV5-1 and TRBJ2-5; 9 nucleotides match TRBD1. This CDR3 has 17 amino acids. Germline V gene lookup returns CDR1 SGHRS and CDR2 YFSETQ. With V trimmed by 3 bases and J by 3 bases, 12 bases remained unmatched. Written as DNA, the CDR3 is TGCGCCAGCAGCTCCTACCCCGGGACAGGGACTGAAGAGACCCAGTACTTC. It encodes CASSSYPGTGTEETQYF. The entire variable domain, with the rest obtained from reference TRBV5-1 and TRBJ2-5, is as follows: KAGVTQTPRYLIKTRGQQVTLSCSPISGHRSVSWYQQTPGQGLQFLFEYFSETQRNKGNFPGRFSGRQFSNSRSEMNVSTLELGDSALYLCASSSYPGTGTEETQYFGPGTRLLVL.

This chain joins TRBV11-2 and TRBJ2-7; D might be TRBD2 (6 bases). CDR3 size: 15 residues. Trimming stripped 5 bases from V and 6 bases from J, with 20 bases between. Germline CDR1 and CDR2: SGHAT and FQNNGV. The CDR3 DNA sequence: TGTGCCAGCAGCGTCTTTTCGGGGGAGGCTATCGAGCAGTACTTC. Its translation: CASSVFSGEAIEQYF.

The chain carries TRBV5-1 and TRBJ1-5; 8 bases map to TRBD1. The length of the CDR3 is 15 residues. Germline V gives CDR1 SGHRS, CDR2 YFSETQ. The junction had 6 bases not matched to a gene; V was cut back by 4 bases and J by 3 bases. This CDR3 is CASSTGTGHNQPQHF. CDR3 nucleotide sequence: TGCGCCAGCAGCACGGGGACAGGTCACAATCAGCCCCAGCATTTT.

This clone was observed a single time. The chain couples TRBV29-1 to TRBJ2-7; 10 bases agree with TRBD1. With 0 bases clipped from V and 4 bases from J, the junction kept 6 bases outside the gene matches. The CDR3 is 15 residues long. CDR1 and CDR2 (germline): SQVTM, ANQGSEA. The CDR3 region is CSVEEMGQGTYEQYF. CDR3 nucleotides: TGCAGCGTTGAAGAAATGGGACAGGGGACTTACGAGCAGTACTTC.